This TCR beta chain was sequenced during a study of blood T cell repertoires in COVID-19. At the level of the study: COVID-19 samples collected from the United States, Italy and Spain covered acute and convalescent phases. T cells, B-cell-depleted T cells, or PBMCs supplied cDNA or gDNA.

V dropped 4 bases and J dropped 1; count of bases not matched to a gene: 9. Germline CDR1 SGHRS, CDR2 YFSETQ. There are 16 residues in the CDR3. Authors' data handling: Amplifying reference gene primers gave estimates of nucleated cell counts. This table comes from immunoSEQ multiplex PCR, and its TCRdb copy is limited to in-frame clones, with some not included. V and J calls and clone size are as listed in that table; D and trimming were resolved from the DNA. Found here are about 71,000 clones, about four fifths of them singletons; the top ten hold roughly an eighth. This TCR derives from a woman at least 80 years old with acute or convalescent COVID-19. Material: peripheral blood. The rearrangement joins TRBV5-1 to TRBJ2-7; 9 bases are shared with TRBD2. The CDR3 loop is CASSPLAGGPSYEQYF. CDR3 sequence (DNA): TGCGCCAGCAGCCCTTTGGCGGGAGGGCCGTCCTACGAGCAGTACTTC.